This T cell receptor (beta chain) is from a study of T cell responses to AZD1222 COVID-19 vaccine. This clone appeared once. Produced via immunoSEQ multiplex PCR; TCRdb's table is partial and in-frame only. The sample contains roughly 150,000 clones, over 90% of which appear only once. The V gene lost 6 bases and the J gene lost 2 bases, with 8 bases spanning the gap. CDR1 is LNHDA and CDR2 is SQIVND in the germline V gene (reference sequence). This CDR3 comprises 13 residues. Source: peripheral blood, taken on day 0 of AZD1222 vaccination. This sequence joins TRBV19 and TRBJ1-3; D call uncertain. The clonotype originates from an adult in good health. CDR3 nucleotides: TGTGCCAGTAGATTCGCCCCTGGAAACACCATATATTTT. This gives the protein CASRFAPGNTIYF.